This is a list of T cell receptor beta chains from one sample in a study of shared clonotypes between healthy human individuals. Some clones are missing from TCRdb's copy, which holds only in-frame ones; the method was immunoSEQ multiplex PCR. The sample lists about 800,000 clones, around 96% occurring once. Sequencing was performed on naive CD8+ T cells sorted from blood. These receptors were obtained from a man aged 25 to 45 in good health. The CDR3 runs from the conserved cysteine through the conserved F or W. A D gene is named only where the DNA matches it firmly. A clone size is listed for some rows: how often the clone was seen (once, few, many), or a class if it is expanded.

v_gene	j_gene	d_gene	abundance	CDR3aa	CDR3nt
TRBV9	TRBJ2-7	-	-	CASSVGSGTYEQYF	TGTGCCAGCAGCGTAGGGAGCGGAACCTACGAGCAGTACTTC
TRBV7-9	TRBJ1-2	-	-	CASSLARDTHNYGYTF	TGTGCCAGCAGCTTAGCCCGGGACACTCACAACTATGGCTACACCTTC
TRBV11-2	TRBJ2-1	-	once	CASSLGRDWLQLAQFF	TGTGCCAGCAGCTTAGGTCGGGACTGGCTGCAGTTGGCGCAGTTCTTC
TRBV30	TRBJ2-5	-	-	CAWTPWPNQETQYF	TGTGCCTGGACCCCGTGGCCCAACCAAGAGACCCAGTACTTC
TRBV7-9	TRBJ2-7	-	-	CASSLIATGTYEQYF	TGTGCCAGCAGCTTAATAGCCACAGGGACCTACGAGCAGTACTTC
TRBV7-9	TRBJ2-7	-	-	CASSLGDPYEQYF	TGTGCCAGCAGCTTAGGGGACCCCTACGAGCAGTACTTC
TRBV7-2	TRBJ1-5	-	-	CASSSPGEVGQPQHF	TGTGCCAGCAGCTCCCCAGGGGAGGTTGGTCAGCCCCAGCATTTT
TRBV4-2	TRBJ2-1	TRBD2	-	CASSASSGGYNEQFF	TGTGCCAGCAGCGCTTCTAGCGGGGGCTACAATGAGCAGTTCTTC
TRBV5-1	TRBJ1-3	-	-	CASSLELSGNTIYF	TGCGCCAGCAGCCTGGAGCTCTCTGGAAACACCATATATTTT
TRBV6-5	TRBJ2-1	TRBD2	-	CASSGLAGYNEQFF	TGTGCCAGCAGCGGACTAGCGGGATACAATGAGCAGTTCTTC
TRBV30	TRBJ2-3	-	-	CAWSDPGLEPDTQYF	TGTGCCTGGAGTGACCCGGGACTCGAGCCGGATACGCAGTATTTT
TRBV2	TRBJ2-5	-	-	CATKVGQETQYF	TGTGCCACTAAAGTGGGCCAAGAGACCCAGTACTTC
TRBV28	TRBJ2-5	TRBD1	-	CAITDRAETQYF	TGTGCCATCACGGACAGGGCTGAGACCCAGTACTTC
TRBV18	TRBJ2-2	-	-	CASSRLTTGTENTGELFF	TGTGCCAGCTCACGATTAACGACCGGGACGGAGAACACCGGGGAGCTGTTTTTT
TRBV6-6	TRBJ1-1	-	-	CASLQIQEGRSTEAFF	TGTGCCAGCCTACAAATTCAAGAGGGGAGGAGCACTGAAGCTTTCTTT
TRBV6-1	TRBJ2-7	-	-	CASRLGGNRYEQYF	TGTGCCAGCAGATTAGGCGGGAATCGATACGAGCAGTACTTC
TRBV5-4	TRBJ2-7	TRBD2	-	CASSLIGTSIHEQYF	TGTGCCAGCAGCTTGATCGGGACTAGCATCCACGAGCAGTACTTC
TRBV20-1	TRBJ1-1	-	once	CSAARDREAFF	TGCAGTGCTGCCAGGGACCGTGAAGCTTTCTTT
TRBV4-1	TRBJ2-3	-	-	CASSQVQGRATDTQYF	TGCGCCAGCAGCCAAGTACAGGGAAGAGCGACAGATACGCAGTATTTT
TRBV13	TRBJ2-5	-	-	CASSSGLAETQYF	TGTGCCAGCAGCTCCGGACTGGCGGAGACCCAGTACTTC
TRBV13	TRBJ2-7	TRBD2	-	CASSTGLAPTYEQYF	TGTGCCAGCAGCACCGGACTAGCTCCTACCTACGAGCAGTACTTC
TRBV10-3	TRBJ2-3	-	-	CAISEPPGGADTQYF	TGTGCCATCAGTGAGCCACCTGGCGGGGCAGATACGCAGTATTTT
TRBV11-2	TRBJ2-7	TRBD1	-	CASSLTGGVYEQYF	TGTGCCAGCAGTCTTACAGGGGGCGTATACGAGCAGTACTTC
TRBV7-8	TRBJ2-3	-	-	CASSFPQTETISTDTQYF	TGTGCCAGCAGCTTTCCCCAGACAGAAACCATTAGCACAGATACGCAGTATTTT
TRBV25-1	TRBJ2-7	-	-	CASSASEQYF	TGTGCCAGCAGTGCCTCCGAGCAGTACTTC
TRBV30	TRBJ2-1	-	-	CAWSVLTEQFF	TGTGCCTGGAGTGTACTGACGGAGCAGTTCTTC
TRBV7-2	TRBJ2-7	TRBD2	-	CASSTGLAGEVWEQYF	TGTGCCAGCAGCACCGGACTAGCGGGAGAGGTATGGGAGCAGTACTTC
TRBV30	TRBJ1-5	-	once	CAWSDQGPQHF	TGTGCCTGGAGCGATCAGGGTCCCCAGCATTTT
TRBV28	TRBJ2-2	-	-	CASSRDTANTGELFF	TGTGCCAGCAGCAGGGACACCGCGAACACCGGGGAGCTGTTTTTT
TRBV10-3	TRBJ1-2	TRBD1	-	CAISESAGGVNYGYTF	TGTGCCATCAGTGAGTCCGCAGGGGGTGTAAACTATGGCTACACCTTC
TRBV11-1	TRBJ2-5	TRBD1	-	CASSAGQGKETQYF	TGTGCCAGCAGCGCGGGACAGGGGAAAGAGACCCAGTACTTC
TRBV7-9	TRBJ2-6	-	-	CASSSRQSSGANVLTF	TGTGCCAGCAGCTCAAGACAGTCCTCTGGGGCCAACGTCCTGACTTTC
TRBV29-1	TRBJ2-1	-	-	CSGNSVSYNEQFF	TGCAGCGGTAATAGCGTGTCCTACAATGAGCAGTTCTTC
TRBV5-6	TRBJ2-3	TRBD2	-	CASTLGRTGGVTDTQYF	TGTGCCAGCACCCTTGGGAGGACGGGAGGAGTCACAGATACGCAGTATTTT
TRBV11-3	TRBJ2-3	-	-	CASSGASGLPDTQYF	TGTGCCAGCAGCGGGGCGAGTGGTCTGCCAGATACGCAGTATTTT
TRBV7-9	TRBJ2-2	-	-	CASSSPTATGELFF	TGTGCCAGCAGCTCACCAACAGCGACCGGGGAGCTGTTTTTT
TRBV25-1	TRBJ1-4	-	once	CARDRGLNEKLFF	TGTGCCAGAGACCGAGGCCTTAATGAAAAACTGTTTTTT
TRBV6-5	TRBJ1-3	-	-	CASTYTVFNSGNTIYF	TGTGCCAGCACTTACACAGTGTTCAACTCTGGAAACACCATATATTTT
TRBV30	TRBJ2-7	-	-	CAWSESREQYF	TGTGCCTGGAGCGAATCTCGGGAGCAGTACTTC
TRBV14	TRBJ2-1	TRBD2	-	CASSVAGVKQFF	TGTGCCAGCAGCGTAGCGGGAGTTAAGCAGTTCTTC
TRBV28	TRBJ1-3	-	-	CASSSTRQDIGNTIYF	TGTGCCAGCAGTTCTACAAGACAGGACATTGGGAACACCATATATTTT
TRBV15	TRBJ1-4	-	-	CATSRIEGRKNEKLFF	TGTGCCACCAGCAGGATCGAGGGGCGGAAAAATGAAAAACTGTTTTTT
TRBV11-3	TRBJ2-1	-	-	CASSLDLGLANEQFF	TGTGCCAGCAGCTTAGATCTGGGGCTCGCGAATGAGCAGTTCTTC
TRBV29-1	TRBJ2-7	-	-	CSVNSRDHYEQYF	TGCAGCGTTAACTCCAGGGACCACTACGAGCAGTACTTC
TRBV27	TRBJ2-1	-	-	CAPSYNEQFF	TGTGCCCCCTCCTACAATGAGCAGTTCTTC
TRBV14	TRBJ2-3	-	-	CASSQAAGTDTQYF	TGTGCCAGCAGCCAAGCGGCCGGGACAGATACGCAGTATTTT
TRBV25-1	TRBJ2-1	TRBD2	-	CASSELDLAGVSYNEQFF	TGTGCCAGCAGTGAATTAGACCTAGCGGGAGTAAGCTACAATGAGCAGTTCTTC
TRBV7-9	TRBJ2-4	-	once	CASSPWGSGVNIQYF	TGTGCCAGCAGCCCCTGGGGATCAGGGGTGAACATTCAGTACTTC
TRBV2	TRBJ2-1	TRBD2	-	CASSAPTSGRRNEQFF	TGTGCCAGCAGCGCCCCCACTAGCGGGAGGAGGAATGAGCAGTTCTTC
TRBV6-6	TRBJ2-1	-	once	CASSLTPFSDNEQFF	TGTGCCAGCAGCCTTACTCCTTTCTCGGACAATGAGCAGTTCTTC
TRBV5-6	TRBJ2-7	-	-	CASSFLEPYEQYF	TGTGCCAGCAGCTTTCTAGAACCCTACGAGCAGTACTTC
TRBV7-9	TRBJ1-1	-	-	CASRHEWGGRPAGTEAFF	TGTGCCAGCAGACACGAATGGGGCGGGCGTCCGGCCGGCACTGAAGCTTTCTTT
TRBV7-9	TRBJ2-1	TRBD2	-	CASSDSGSGDEQFF	TGTGCCAGCAGCGATAGCGGGAGTGGCGATGAGCAGTTCTTC
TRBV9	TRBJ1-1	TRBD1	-	CASSVGDSRTEAFF	TGTGCCAGCAGCGTGGGGGACAGCAGGACTGAAGCTTTCTTT
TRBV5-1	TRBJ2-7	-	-	CASSLDSGRQLNQGSYEQYF	TGCGCCAGCAGCTTGGATTCGGGCCGACAGCTAAACCAAGGATCCTACGAGCAGTACTTC
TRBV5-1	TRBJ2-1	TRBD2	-	CASSITSGSYNEQFF	TGCGCCAGCAGCATTACTAGCGGGAGTTACAATGAGCAGTTCTTC
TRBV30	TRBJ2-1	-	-	CAWSVRTFF	TGTGCCTGGAGTGTACGTACGTTCTTC